This record looks at one T cell receptor beta chain sequence and its context. The data derive from a study of blood T cell dynamics during melanoma immunotherapy. Time point meaning: week 3, after first cycle of checkpoint inhibitor. At 12 weeks after first infusion, RECIST 1.1 defined response for most patients. Prior systemic cancer therapy, immunosuppressant use and other active malignancies excluded patients. TCRdb keeps only in-frame clones here, not all; method: immunoSEQ multiplex PCR. The sample lists 12,000 or so clones, approximately 87% occurring once. CDR1 MNHNS and CDR2 SASEGT come from the germline V gene. The V end was cut by 8 bases, the J end by 5 bases, with 7 bases between. The CDR3 contains 11 residues.

The genes are TRBV6-1 and TRBJ1-5; D is uncertain. This clonotype was sampled from a human donor with melanoma. The sample was blood, taken from a patient treated with checkpoint blockade. This CDR3 is CASGRDQPQHF. The CDR3 DNA follows: TGTGCCAGCGGACGGGATCAGCCCCAGCATTTT.